This T cell receptor (beta chain) stems from a study of low-dose radiotherapy and immunotherapy resistance in tumors. It was with a constant-region primer and a V-primer adapter that TCRs were amplified over approximately 20 PCR cycles. TCRdb re-analysed the reads in MiXCR, keeping a single row per CDR3 protein. The table has roughly 50,000 distinct CDR3 sequences, 33% seen once. Described time point: after trial treatment. Treatment meaning: LDRT plus nivolumab, ipilimumab, low-dose cyclophosphamide and aspirin (RACIN trial). Every donor was treated with nivolumab, ipilimumab, aspirin, low-dose cyclophosphamide and also low-dose radiotherapy. V was pared by 6 bases and J by 4 bases, with 10 bases of the junction left unmatched. This CDR3 region has 14 residues. The germline V gene has CDR1 SQVTM and CDR2 ANQGSEA.

The sequence derives from a male donor with rectosigmoid adenocarcinoma. V and J are TRBV29-1 and TRBJ2-7, with TRBD1 matching over 9 bases. The sequencing here drew on PBMCs, taken after low-dose radiotherapy plus immunotherapy. The CDR3, as DNA: TGCAGCGTCGTAAGGGGACAGGGTGAATACGAGCAGTACTTC. Its translation: CSVVRGQGEYEQYF.